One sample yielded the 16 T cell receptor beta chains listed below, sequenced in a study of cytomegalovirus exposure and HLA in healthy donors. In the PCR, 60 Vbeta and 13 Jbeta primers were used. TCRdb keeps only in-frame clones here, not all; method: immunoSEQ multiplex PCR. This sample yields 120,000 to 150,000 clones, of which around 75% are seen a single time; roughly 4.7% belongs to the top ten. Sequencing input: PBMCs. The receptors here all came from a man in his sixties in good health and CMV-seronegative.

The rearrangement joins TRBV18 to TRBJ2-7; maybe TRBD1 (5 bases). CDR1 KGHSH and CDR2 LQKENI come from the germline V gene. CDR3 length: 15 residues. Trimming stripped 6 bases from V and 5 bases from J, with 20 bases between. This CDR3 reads CASSTLGQGNDEQYF. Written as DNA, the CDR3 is TGTGCCAGCTCCACCCTGGGGCAGGGTAACGACGAGCAGTACTTC. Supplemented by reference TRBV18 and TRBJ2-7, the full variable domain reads NAGVMQNPRHLVRRRGQEARLRCSPMKGHSHVYWYRQLPEEGLKFMVYLQKENIIDESGMPKERFSAEFPKEGPSILRIQQVVRGDSAAYFCASSTLGQGNDEQYFGPGTRLTVT.

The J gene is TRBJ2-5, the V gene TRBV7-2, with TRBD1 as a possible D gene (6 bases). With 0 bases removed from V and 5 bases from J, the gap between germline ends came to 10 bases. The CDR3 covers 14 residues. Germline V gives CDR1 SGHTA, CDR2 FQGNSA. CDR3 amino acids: CASSLATGGETQYF. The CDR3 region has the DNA TGTGCCAGCAGCTTAGCGACAGGCGGGGAGACCCAGTACTTC.

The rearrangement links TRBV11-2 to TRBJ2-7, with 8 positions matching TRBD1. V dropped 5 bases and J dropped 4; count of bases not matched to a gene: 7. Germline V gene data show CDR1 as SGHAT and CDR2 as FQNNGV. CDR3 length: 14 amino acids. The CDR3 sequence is CASSPVTGGYEQYF. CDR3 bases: TGTGCCAGCAGCCCGGTCACAGGGGGTTACGAGCAGTACTTC.

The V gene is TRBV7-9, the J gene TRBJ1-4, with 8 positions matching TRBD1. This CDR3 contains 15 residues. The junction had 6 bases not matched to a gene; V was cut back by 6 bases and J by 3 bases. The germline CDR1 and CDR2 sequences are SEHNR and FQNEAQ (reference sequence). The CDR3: CASSSGGMANEKLFF. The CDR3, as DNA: TGTGCCAGCAGTTCAGGGGGCATGGCTAATGAAAAACTGTTTTTT.

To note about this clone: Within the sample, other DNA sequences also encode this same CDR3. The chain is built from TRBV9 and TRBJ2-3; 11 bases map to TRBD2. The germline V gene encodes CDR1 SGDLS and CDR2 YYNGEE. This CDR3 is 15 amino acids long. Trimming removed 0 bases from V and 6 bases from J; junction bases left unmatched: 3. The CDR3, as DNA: TGTGCCAGCAGCGTAGTAGCGGGAGGGTCTGATACGCAGTATTTT. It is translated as CASSVVAGGSDTQYF.

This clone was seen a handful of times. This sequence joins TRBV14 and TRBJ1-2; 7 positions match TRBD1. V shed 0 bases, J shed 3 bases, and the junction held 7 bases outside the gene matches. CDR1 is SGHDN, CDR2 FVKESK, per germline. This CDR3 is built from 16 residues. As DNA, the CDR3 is TGTGCCAGCAGCCAAGAGGTGGCAGGGGGTGACTATGGCTACACCTTC. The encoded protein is CASSQEVAGGDYGYTF.

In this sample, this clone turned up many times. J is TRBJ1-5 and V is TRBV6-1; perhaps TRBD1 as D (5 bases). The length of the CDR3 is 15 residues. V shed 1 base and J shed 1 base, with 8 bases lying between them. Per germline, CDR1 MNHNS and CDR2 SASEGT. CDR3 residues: CASSEEGMSNQPQHF. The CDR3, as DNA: TGTGCCAGCAGTGAAGAGGGGATGAGCAATCAGCCCCAGCATTTT.

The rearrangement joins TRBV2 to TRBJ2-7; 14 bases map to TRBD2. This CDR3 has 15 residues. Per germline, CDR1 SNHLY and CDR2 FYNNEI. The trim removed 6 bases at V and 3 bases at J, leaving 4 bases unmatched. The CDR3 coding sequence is TGTGCCAGCAGACCGGGACTAGCGGGAGTCTACGAGCAGTACTTC. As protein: CASRPGLAGVYEQYF.

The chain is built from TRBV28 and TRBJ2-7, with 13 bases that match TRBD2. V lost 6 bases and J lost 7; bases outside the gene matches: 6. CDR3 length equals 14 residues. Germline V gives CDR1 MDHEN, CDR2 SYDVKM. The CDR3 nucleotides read TGTGCCAGCAGCGGACTAGCGGGAGTGGGGGAGCAGTACTTC. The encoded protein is CASSGLAGVGEQYF. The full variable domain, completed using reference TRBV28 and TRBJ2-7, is DVKVTQSSRYLVKRTGEKVFLECVQDMDHENMFWYRQDPGLGLRLIYFSYDVKMKEKGDIPEGYSVSREKKERFSLILESASTNQTSMYLCASSGLAGVGEQYFGPGTRLTVT.

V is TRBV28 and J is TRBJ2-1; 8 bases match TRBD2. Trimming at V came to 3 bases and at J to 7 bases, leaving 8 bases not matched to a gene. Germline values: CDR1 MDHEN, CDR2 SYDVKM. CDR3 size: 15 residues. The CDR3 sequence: CASSLSGSEWNEQFF. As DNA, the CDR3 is TGTGCCAGCAGTTTGAGCGGGAGTGAATGGAATGAGCAGTTCTTC. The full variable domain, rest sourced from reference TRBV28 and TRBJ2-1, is DVKVTQSSRYLVKRTGEKVFLECVQDMDHENMFWYRQDPGLGLRLIYFSYDVKMKEKGDIPEGYSVSREKKERFSLILESASTNQTSMYLCASSLSGSEWNEQFFGPGTRLTVL.

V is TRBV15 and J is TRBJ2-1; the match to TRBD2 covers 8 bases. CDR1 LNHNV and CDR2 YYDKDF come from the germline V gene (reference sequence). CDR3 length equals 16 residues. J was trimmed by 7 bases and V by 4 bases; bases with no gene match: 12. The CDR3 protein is CATSTQEAGGGNEQFF. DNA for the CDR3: TGTGCCACCAGCACTCAAGAGGCGGGAGGAGGTAATGAGCAGTTCTTC.

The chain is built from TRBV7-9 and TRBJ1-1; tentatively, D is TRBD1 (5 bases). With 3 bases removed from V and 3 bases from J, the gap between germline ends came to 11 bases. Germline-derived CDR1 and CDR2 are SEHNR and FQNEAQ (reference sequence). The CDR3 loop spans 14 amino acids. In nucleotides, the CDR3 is TGTGCCAGCAGCTTCCCCGGAGGGGACACTGAAGCTTTCTTT. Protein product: CASSFPGGDTEAFF.

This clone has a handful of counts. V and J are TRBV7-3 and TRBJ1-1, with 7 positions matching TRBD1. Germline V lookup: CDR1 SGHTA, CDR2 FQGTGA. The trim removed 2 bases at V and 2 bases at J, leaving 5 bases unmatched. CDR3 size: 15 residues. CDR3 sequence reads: CASSLATGTNTEAFF. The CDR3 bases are TGTGCCAGCAGCTTAGCGACAGGGACCAACACTGAAGCTTTCTTT.

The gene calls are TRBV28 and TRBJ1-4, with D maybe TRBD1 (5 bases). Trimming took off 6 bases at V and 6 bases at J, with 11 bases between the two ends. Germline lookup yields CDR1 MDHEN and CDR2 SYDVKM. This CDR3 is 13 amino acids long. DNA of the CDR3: TGTGCCAGCAGCGACAGTGTTTATGAAAAACTGTTTTTT. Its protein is CASSDSVYEKLFF.

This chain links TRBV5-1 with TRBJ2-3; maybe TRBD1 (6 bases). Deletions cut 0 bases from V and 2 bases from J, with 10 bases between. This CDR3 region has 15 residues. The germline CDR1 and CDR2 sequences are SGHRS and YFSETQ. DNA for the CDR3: TGCGCCAGCAGCTTGGCCAAGGGGGTCACAGATACGCAGTATTTT. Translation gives CASSLAKGVTDTQYF.

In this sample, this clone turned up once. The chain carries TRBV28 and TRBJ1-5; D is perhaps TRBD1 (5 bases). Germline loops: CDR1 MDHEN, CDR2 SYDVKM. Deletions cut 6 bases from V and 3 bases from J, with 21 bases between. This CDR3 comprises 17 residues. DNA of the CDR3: TGTGCCAGCAGCCCCACGGGACTCCGGCGAGTCAATCAGCCCCAGCATTTT. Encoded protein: CASSPTGLRRVNQPQHF.